The 27 T cell receptor beta chains below were found in one sample sequenced in a study of blood T cell repertoires in COVID-19. The data were produced by immunoSEQ multiplex PCR, yet TCRdb's version contains in-frame clones alone and is incomplete. The table shows 100,000 or so clones, with roughly 85% occurring only once. The sequenced sample consisted of peripheral blood. Source of these receptors: a woman between 70 and 85 years old with active or convalescent COVID-19.

The J gene is TRBJ1-1, the V gene TRBV5-1; D remains ambiguous. CDR1 SGHRS and CDR2 YFSETQ come from the germline V gene. The CDR3 is 13 residues long. Trimming shortened V by 5 bases and J by 1 base, and 9 bases separated the two germline ends. The CDR3 reads CASRPGENTEAFF. For the CDR3, the DNA is TGCGCCAGCAGACCGGGAGAGAACACTGAAGCTTTCTTT.

V and J are TRBV5-6 and TRBJ1-2; D is perhaps TRBD1 (5 bases). This CDR3 spans 14 amino acids. V gave up 4 bases and J gave up 2 bases, with 12 bases separating them. Per germline, CDR1 SGHDT and CDR2 YYEEEE. CDR3 loop: CASSTPKGNYGYTF. Written as DNA, the CDR3 is TGTGCCAGCAGCACCCCGAAGGGGAACTATGGCTACACCTTC. The full variable domain, rest sourced from reference TRBV5-6 and TRBJ1-2, is DAGVTQSPTHLIKTRGQQVTLRCSPKSGHDTVSWYQQALGQGPQFIFQYYEEEERQRGNFPDRFSGHQFPNYSSELNVNALLLGDSALYLCASSTPKGNYGYTFGSGTRLTVV.

This chain connects TRBV9 to TRBJ2-6, with TRBD2 identical over 10 bases. In germline, CDR1 is SGDLS, CDR2 YYNGEE. The V gene end was trimmed by 2 bases and the J gene end by 0 bases; junction bases not matched to a gene: 14. The CDR3 runs 21 residues. Written as DNA, the CDR3 is TGTGCCAGCAGCGTTAGCCCAGGGGTAGCGGGGGGCCACTCTGGGGCCAACGTCCTGACTTTC. It is translated as CASSVSPGVAGGHSGANVLTF.

The chain combines TRBV7-8 with TRBJ1-3; 10 bases align to TRBD1. With V trimmed by 5 bases and J by 4 bases, 5 bases remained unmatched. CDR1 and CDR2 from the germline V gene are SGHVS and FQNEAQ. The CDR3 loop spans 15 amino acids. The CDR3 here is CASSLGQGRGNTIYF. CDR3 bases: TGTGCCAGCAGCCTGGGACAGGGGCGAGGAAACACCATATATTTT. Complete variable domain (other parts from reference TRBV7-8 and TRBJ1-3): GAGVSQSPRYKVAKRGQDVALRCDPISGHVSLFWYQQALGQGPEFLTYFQNEAQLDKSGLPSDRFFAERPEGSVSTLKIQRTQQEDSAVYLCASSLGQGRGNTIYFGEGSWLTVV.

The chain couples TRBV6-2 or TRBV6-3 to TRBJ1-1, with 8 nucleotides matching TRBD1. V shed 2 bases, J shed 7 bases, and the junction held 9 bases outside the gene matches. CDR3 length equals 15 residues. Germline V gene data show CDR1 as MNHEY and CDR2 as SVGEGT. CDR3 nucleotide sequence: TGTGCCAGCAGTTACCGAGGACAGGGATCAGATGAAGCTTTCTTT. Translation gives CASSYRGQGSDEAFF.

The rearrangement links TRBV5-6 to TRBJ1-5; D possibly corresponds to TRBD1 (6 bases). The CDR3 spans 16 residues. Between the trimmed V and J ends, which lost 1 base and 1 base, there was a span of 12 bases. Germline CDR1 reads SGHDT; CDR2 reads YYEEEE. CDR3 sequence reads: CASSLRGLASNQPQHF. The CDR3 coding sequence is TGTGCCAGCAGCTTGAGGGGGTTGGCGAGCAATCAGCCCCAGCATTTT.

V usage is TRBV5-1 and J usage is TRBJ2-3, with a tentative D call TRBD2 (5 bases). The CDR3 consists of 15 residues. Trimming removed 0 bases from V and 6 bases from J, with 14 bases in between. Looked up from germline, CDR1 is SGHRS and CDR2 is YFSETQ. Here the CDR3 DNA reads TGCGCCAGCAGCTTGGCCGCCTCCCGGGGTGATACGCAGTATTTT. Amino acids: CASSLAASRGDTQYF.

The chain combines TRBV6-5 with TRBJ2-7; 9 bases are shared with TRBD1. The V gene's germline CDR1 is MNHEY and CDR2 SVGAGI. Unmatched junction bases numbered 4, after V lost 4 bases and J lost 3 bases. The CDR3 runs to 14 residues. In DNA, the CDR3 is TGTGCCAGCAGTTCTAGGACAGGGGACTACGAGCAGTACTTC. Protein sequence: CASSSRTGDYEQYF.

The CDR3 bases are TGTGCCAGCAGCGGAGGACTAGCGAACCAAGAGACCCAGTACTTC. This encodes CASSGGLANQETQYF. This rearrangement joins TRBV9 to TRBJ2-5; 9 bases are a match to TRBD2. Trimming at V came to 3 bases and at J to 0 bases, leaving 3 bases not matched to a gene. This CDR3 is 15 amino acids long. Germline CDR1 SGDLS, CDR2 YYNGEE. Full variable domain (remainder filled in from reference TRBV9 and TRBJ2-5): DSGVTQTPKHLITATGQRVTLRCSPRSGDLSVYWYQQSLDQGLQFLIQYYNGEERAKGNILERFSAQQFPDLHSELNLSSLELGDSALYFCASSGGLANQETQYFGPGTRLLVL.

The V gene is TRBV6-5, the J gene TRBJ2-5; 10 positions match TRBD1. Trimming at V came to 4 bases and at J to 5 bases, leaving 10 bases not matched to a gene. Germline CDR1 MNHEY, CDR2 SVGAGI. The CDR3 length is 16 residues. In DNA form, the CDR3 reads TGTGCCAGCAGTTCCACCGGGACAGGGGTTAGGGAGACCCAGTACTTC. Residues: CASSSTGTGVRETQYF.

This chain connects TRBV11-2 to TRBJ1-1; D might be TRBD1 (5 bases). This CDR3 comprises 13 residues. Germline-derived CDR1 and CDR2 are SGHAT and FQNNGV. Trimming pared 0 bases from V and 12 bases from J, leaving 14 bases between. The CDR3 nucleotides are TGTGCCAGCAGCTTAGATGGGGCAGGGCGGACTTTCTTT. It codes for CASSLDGAGRTFF.

This clone was seen a few times. The chain is built from TRBV28 and TRBJ2-7, with 8 positions matching TRBD2. Germline V CDR1 and CDR2: MDHEN, SYDVKM. The CDR3 is 13 residues long. J was trimmed by 4 bases and V by 7 bases; bases with no gene match: 6. The CDR3 sequence: CASTSGGPYEQYF. Here the CDR3 DNA reads TGTGCCAGCACGTCGGGGGGGCCTTACGAGCAGTACTTC. The variable domain in full, completed from reference TRBV28 and TRBJ2-7, reads DVKVTQSSRYLVKRTGEKVFLECVQDMDHENMFWYRQDPGLGLRLIYFSYDVKMKEKGDIPEGYSVSREKKERFSLILESASTNQTSMYLCASTSGGPYEQYFGPGTRLTVT.

V is TRBV7-2 and J is TRBJ2-2; TRBD2 is a possible D gene (6 bases). Trimming shortened V by 3 bases and J by 7 bases, and 18 bases separated the two germline ends. Germline V gene sequence: CDR1 SGHTA, CDR2 FQGNSA. The CDR3 has 16 residues. The CDR3 spells CASSFRRESTHGELFF. The CDR3 region has the DNA TGTGCCAGCAGCTTTAGGCGGGAAAGTACACACGGGGAGCTGTTTTTT.

The chain joins TRBV30 to TRBJ2-3, with 10 bases that match TRBD2. In germline, CDR1 is GTSNPN, CDR2 SVGIG (reference sequence). V shed 4 bases and J 0 bases; nucleotides not matched to a gene: 7. The CDR3 has 16 amino acids. Here the CDR3 reads CAWTQTSGSSTDTQYF. CDR3 bases: TGTGCCTGGACCCAGACTAGCGGGTCTAGCACAGATACGCAGTATTTT.

V and J are TRBV7-9 and TRBJ2-3; D uncertain. This CDR3 spans 11 amino acids. Trimming shortened V by 9 bases and J by 3 bases, and 7 bases separated the two germline ends. Germline V lookup: CDR1 SEHNR, CDR2 FQNEAQ (reference sequence). CDR3 nucleotides: TGTGCCAGTAATCCTACAGATACGCAGTATTTT. This gives the protein CASNPTDTQYF.

CDR3 loop: CASSLVGSAGRQQYF. CDR3 nucleotides: TGTGCCAGCAGCTTAGTCGGTAGCGCGGGACGGCAGCAGTACTTC. The chain couples TRBV7-8 to TRBJ2-7, with a tentative D call TRBD2 (6 bases). Germline V gene data show CDR1 as SGHVS and CDR2 as FQNEAQ. Trimming stripped 1 base from V and 8 bases from J, with 18 bases between. The CDR3 has 15 residues.

V is TRBV10-3 and J is TRBJ2-2, with a tentative D call TRBD1 (6 bases). This CDR3 contains 13 residues. Trimming stripped 0 bases from V and 10 bases from J, with 9 bases between. Germline values: CDR1 ENHRY, CDR2 SYGVKD. CDR3 DNA sequence: TGTGCCATCAGTGAGTCGCGGACAGAGGAGCTGTTTTTT. This encodes CAISESRTEELFF.

The chain joins TRBV19 to TRBJ1-6, with a weak D call TRBD1 (5 bases). Trimming shortened V by 1 base and J by 8 bases, and 6 bases separated the two germline ends. This CDR3 has 13 amino acids. Germline lookup yields CDR1 LNHDA and CDR2 SQIVND (reference sequence). The CDR3 is CASSIGGDSPLHF. CDR3 nucleotide sequence: TGTGCCAGTAGTATAGGGGGGGATTCACCCCTCCACTTT.

The chain couples TRBV19 to TRBJ2-7, with D tentatively TRBD2 (5 bases). The V and J ends lost 3 bases and 0 bases respectively, with 9 bases between them. This CDR3 comprises 14 residues. Germline CDR1 is LNHDA and CDR2 is SQIVND (reference sequence). In DNA, the CDR3 is TGTGCCAGTAGTATTGGAGGTATCTCCTACGAGCAGTACTTC. Its translation is CASSIGGISYEQYF.

V and J are TRBV18 and TRBJ2-7; 7 nucleotides match TRBD2. Germline V CDR1 and CDR2: KGHSH, LQKENI. J was trimmed by 6 bases and V by 6 bases; bases with no gene match: 14. The CDR3 has 15 amino acids. The DNA of the CDR3 is TGTGCCAGCTCCCGCGACCACACGGGAGGTAGCGAGCAGTACTTC. Translation gives CASSRDHTGGSEQYF.

The chain is built from TRBV19 and TRBJ1-3; D is unclear. The CDR3 length is 15 residues. V was shortened by 7 bases and J by 0 bases, with 13 bases between the two germline ends. CDR1 is LNHDA, CDR2 SQIVND, per germline (reference sequence). CDR3 in amino acids: CASIWTGVSGNTIYF. CDR3 coding DNA: TGTGCCAGTATCTGGACTGGAGTCTCTGGAAACACCATATATTTT.

The chain has TRBV11-2 and TRBJ2-1; TRBD2 matches 8 bases. CDR3 length: 16 residues. Germline values: CDR1 SGHAT, CDR2 FQNNGV. J was trimmed by 7 bases and V by 5 bases; bases with no gene match: 13. CDR3 DNA sequence: TGTGCCAGCAGCGACGCTCGGGGGGGCGGCGGGAATGAGCAGTTCTTC. Residues: CASSDARGGGGNEQFF.

The chain is built from TRBV5-6 and TRBJ1-1; D is ambiguous. The germline V gene encodes CDR1 SGHDT and CDR2 YYEEEE. This CDR3 comprises 12 residues. Trimming removed 6 bases from V and 4 bases from J, with 10 bases in between. The CDR3 spells CASISSGTEAFF. As DNA, the CDR3 is TGTGCCAGCATTTCATCGGGCACTGAAGCTTTCTTT. Full variable domain (rest looked up from reference TRBV5-6 and TRBJ1-1): DAGVTQSPTHLIKTRGQQVTLRCSPKSGHDTVSWYQQALGQGPQFIFQYYEEEERQRGNFPDRFSGHQFPNYSSELNVNALLLGDSALYLCASISSGTEAFFGQGTRLTVV.

V usage is TRBV24-1 and J usage is TRBJ1-2; TRBD1 is a possible D gene (5 bases). This CDR3 comprises 14 residues. V lost 5 bases, J lost 6 bases, and 15 bases lay in between. The germline V gene encodes CDR1 KGHDR and CDR2 SFDVKD. CDR3 bases: TGTGCCACCAGTGCCGCAGGGCCAGTCAATGGCTACACCTTC. Its protein is CATSAAGPVNGYTF.

Comments on this clone: One junction end disagrees with the germline gene, perhaps due to a read error. The chain uses TRBV7-7 and TRBJ2-5; possible D gene TRBD1, 8 bases. The CDR3 totals 16 residues. The V gene's germline CDR1 is SSHAT and CDR2 FNYEAQ (reference sequence). Written as DNA, the CDR3 is TGTGCTAGCAGCTTAGGGGCACAGGGGGGGGCAGAGACCCAGTACTTC. The encoded protein is CASSLGAQGGAETQYF.

The chain carries TRBV28 and TRBJ1-2; unclear D gene. The CDR3 covers 14 residues. CDR1 MDHEN and CDR2 SYDVKM come from the germline V gene. The V end was cut by 6 bases, the J end by 2 bases, with 13 bases between. CDR3 region: CASSPGLTNYGYTF. The CDR3 DNA follows: TGTGCCAGCAGCCCCGGACTGACGAACTATGGCTACACCTTC.

The chain joins TRBV2 to TRBJ2-7; 10 bases are shared with TRBD1. Unmatched junction bases numbered 5, after V lost 6 bases and J lost 3 bases. In germline, CDR1 is SNHLY, CDR2 FYNNEI. CDR3 length: 14 residues. CDR3 DNA sequence: TGTGCCAGCAGGTCCGGGACAGGGGTCTACGAGCAGTACTTC. Its protein product is CASRSGTGVYEQYF. Full variable domain (missing parts from reference TRBV2 and TRBJ2-7): EPEVTQTPSHQVTQMGQEVILRCVPISNHLYFYWYRQILGQKVEFLVSFYNNEISEKSEIFDDQFSVERPDGSNFTLKIRSTKLEDSAMYFCASRSGTGVYEQYFGPGTRLTVT.